The TCR beta chain described here comes from a study of CD8 T cells in ankylosing spondylitis. Per germline, CDR1 DFQATT and CDR2 SNEGSKA (reference sequence). The CDR3 covers 15 residues. The V gene lost 1 base and the J gene lost 0 bases, with 11 bases spanning the gap. TCR beta libraries were made by quantitative 5'-RACE with molecular barcodes. From the 5' RACE reads, TCRdb called clonotypes with MiXCR, one entry per CDR3 protein. Among about 840,000 distinct CDR3 sequences listed, over 9.5% were seen once. This clonotype was picked up a small number of times. The antigen remains unidentified. Study-wide results and limits: Disease-linked clones reportedly showed significant enrichment in matched ankylosing spondylitis synovial fluid. Some of the motif variants had earlier been found in reactive arthritis patients' fluid and blood. Disease-linked clones had a CD8+ phenotype and relatively low frequency in peripheral blood. What appeared characteristic of ankylosing spondylitis blood was a TCR beta motif of about eight highly homologous variants.

Sequenced material: blood, either unsorted or a sorted T cell fraction (not recorded which). This chain joins TRBV20-1 and TRBJ2-3; TRBD2 is a possible D gene (5 bases). This sequence was found in a male donor with ankylosing spondylitis. CDR3 sequence: CSARGRITSTDTQYF. Written as DNA, the CDR3 is TGCAGTGCTAGAGGGAGGATAACTAGCACAGATACGCAGTATTTT.